The entry that follows covers one T cell receptor beta chain sequence. Antigen unknown. PCR involved 60 Vbeta and 13 Jbeta primers. The assay was immunoSEQ multiplex PCR, and TCRdb's table has in-frame clones only and misses some. The sample shows some 190,000 clones, roughly 90% of them seen only once. CDR1 is SEHNR, CDR2 FQNEAQ, per germline (reference sequence). The CDR3 is 15 residues long. The V end was cut by 0 bases, the J end by 2 bases, with 10 bases between. The sample comes from a study of cytomegalovirus exposure and HLA in healthy donors. Overall study: The study's early data release held about 85 million unique TCRs from HLA-typed donors.

Points from the study as a whole: A missense DCLRE1C variant was associated with V- and J-gene trimming of TCR beta chains in a later analysis, and an independent cohort replicated the association. The classifier, whose performance was assessed in both the original and validation cohorts, reportedly diagnosed cytomegalovirus status with high specificity and sensitivity.

The TCR sequence derives from a boy aged 2-15 years in good health and CMV-seronegative. This chain links TRBV7-9 with TRBJ1-1, with D uncertain. Specimen: PBMCs. CDR3 nucleotide sequence: TGTGCCAGCAGCTTAGCTCCGGGAGTCAACACTGAAGCTTTCTTT. Protein product: CASSLAPGVNTEAFF.